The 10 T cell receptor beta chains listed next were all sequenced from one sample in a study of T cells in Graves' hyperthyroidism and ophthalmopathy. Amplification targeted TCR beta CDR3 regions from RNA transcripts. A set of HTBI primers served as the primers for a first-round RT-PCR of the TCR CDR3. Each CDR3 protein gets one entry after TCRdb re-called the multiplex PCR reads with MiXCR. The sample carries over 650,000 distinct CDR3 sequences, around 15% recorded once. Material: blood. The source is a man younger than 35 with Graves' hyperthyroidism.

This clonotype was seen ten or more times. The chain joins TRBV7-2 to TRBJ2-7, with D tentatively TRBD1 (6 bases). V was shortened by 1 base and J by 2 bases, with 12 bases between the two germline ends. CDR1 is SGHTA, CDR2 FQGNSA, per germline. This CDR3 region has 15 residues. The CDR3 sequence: CASSLGQAVPYEQYF. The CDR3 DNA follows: TGTGCCAGCAGCTTAGGACAGGCTGTTCCCTACGAGCAGTACTTC.

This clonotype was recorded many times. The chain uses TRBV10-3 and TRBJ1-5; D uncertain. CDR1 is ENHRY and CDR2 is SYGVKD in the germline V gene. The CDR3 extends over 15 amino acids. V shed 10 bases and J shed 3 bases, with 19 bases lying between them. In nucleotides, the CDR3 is TGTGCCACAACCGCTCTCGGGCCAGCCAATCAGCCCCAGCATTTT. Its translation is CATTALGPANQPQHF.

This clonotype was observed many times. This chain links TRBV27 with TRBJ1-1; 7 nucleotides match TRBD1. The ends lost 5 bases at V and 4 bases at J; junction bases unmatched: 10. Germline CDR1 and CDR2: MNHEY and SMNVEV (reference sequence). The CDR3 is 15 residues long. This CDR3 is CASSLGRGRGTEAFF. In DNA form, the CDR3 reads TGTGCCAGCAGTCTGGGAAGGGGGCGCGGCACTGAAGCTTTCTTT.

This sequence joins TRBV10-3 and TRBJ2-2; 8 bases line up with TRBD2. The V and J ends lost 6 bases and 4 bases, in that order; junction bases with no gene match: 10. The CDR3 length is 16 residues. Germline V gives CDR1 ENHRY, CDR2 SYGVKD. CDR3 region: CAIRSQRELSTGELFF. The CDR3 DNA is TGTGCCATCAGGTCTCAGCGGGAGCTATCCACCGGGGAGCTGTTTTTT.

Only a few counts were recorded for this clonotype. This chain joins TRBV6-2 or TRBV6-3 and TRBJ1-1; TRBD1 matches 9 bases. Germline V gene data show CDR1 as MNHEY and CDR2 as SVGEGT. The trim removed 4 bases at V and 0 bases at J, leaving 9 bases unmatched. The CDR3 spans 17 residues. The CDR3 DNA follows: TGTGCCAGCAGTTCGACCTCGGGACAGGGTGTGAACACTGAAGCTTTCTTT. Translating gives CASSSTSGQGVNTEAFF.

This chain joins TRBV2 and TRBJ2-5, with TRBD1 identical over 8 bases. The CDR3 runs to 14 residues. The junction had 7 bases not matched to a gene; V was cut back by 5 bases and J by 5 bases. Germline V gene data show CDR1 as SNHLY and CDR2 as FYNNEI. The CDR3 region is CASSLTGDWETQYF. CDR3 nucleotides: TGTGCCAGCAGTCTGACAGGGGACTGGGAGACCCAGTACTTC.

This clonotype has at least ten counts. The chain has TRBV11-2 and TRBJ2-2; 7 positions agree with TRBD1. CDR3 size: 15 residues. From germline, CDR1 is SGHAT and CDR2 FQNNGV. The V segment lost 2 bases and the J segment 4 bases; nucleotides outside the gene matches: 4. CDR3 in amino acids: CASSLQTGSTGELFF. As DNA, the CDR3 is TGTGCCAGCAGCTTACAGACAGGGAGCACCGGGGAGCTGTTTTTT.

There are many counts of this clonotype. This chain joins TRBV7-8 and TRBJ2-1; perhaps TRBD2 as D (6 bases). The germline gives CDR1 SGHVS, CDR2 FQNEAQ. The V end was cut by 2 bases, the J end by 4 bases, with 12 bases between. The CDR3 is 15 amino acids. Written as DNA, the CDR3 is TGTGCCAGCAGCTTAACAGCTGGGGGGTACAATGAGCAGTTCTTC. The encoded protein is CASSLTAGGYNEQFF. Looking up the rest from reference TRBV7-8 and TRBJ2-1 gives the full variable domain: GAGVSQSPRYKVAKRGQDVALRCDPISGHVSLFWYQQALGQGPEFLTYFQNEAQLDKSGLPSDRFFAERPEGSVSTLKIQRTQQEDSAVYLCASSLTAGGYNEQFFGPGTRLTVL.

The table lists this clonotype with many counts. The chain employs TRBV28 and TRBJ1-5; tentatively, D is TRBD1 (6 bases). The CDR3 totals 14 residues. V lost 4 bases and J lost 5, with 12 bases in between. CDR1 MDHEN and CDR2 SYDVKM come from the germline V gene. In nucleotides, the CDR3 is TGTGCCAGCAGTTCTCACAGGGCTGATCAGCCCCAGCATTTT. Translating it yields CASSSHRADQPQHF.

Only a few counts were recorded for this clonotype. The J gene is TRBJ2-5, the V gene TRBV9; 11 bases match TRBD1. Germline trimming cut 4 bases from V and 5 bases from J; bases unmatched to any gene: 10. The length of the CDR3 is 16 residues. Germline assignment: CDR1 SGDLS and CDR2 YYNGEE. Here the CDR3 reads CASSPPGQGVGETQYF. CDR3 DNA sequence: TGTGCCAGCAGCCCACCGGGACAGGGGGTAGGGGAGACCCAGTACTTC.